These 27 T cell receptor beta chains originate from one sample sequenced in a study of T cell responses to AZD1222 COVID-19 vaccine. Repertoires were generated with immunoSEQ multiplex PCR, while TCRdb's copy carries only in-frame clones and drops some. This sample has 100,000 or so clones, with around 89% found just once. The material was peripheral blood, obtained 28 days after the second AZD1222 dose. These receptors were obtained from an adult who received the AZD1222 COVID-19 vaccine.

DNA for the CDR3: TGTGCCAGCAGCTTAACCCAGACCCCCACAGATACGCAGTATTTT. Its protein product is CASSLTQTPTDTQYF. The genes are TRBV7-3 and TRBJ2-3; no reliable D call. V shed 0 bases and J shed 2 bases, with 9 bases lying between them. Germline V lookup: CDR1 SGHTA, CDR2 FQGTGA. The CDR3 covers 15 residues.

The rearrangement uses TRBV19 and TRBJ2-1; TRBD2 agrees at 13 bases. Germline CDR1 and CDR2: LNHDA and SQIVND (reference sequence). This CDR3 has 17 residues. J lost 2 bases, V lost 6 bases, and 7 bases had no gene match. CDR3 DNA: TGTGCCAGTAGCCCCACTAGCGGGGGGGCCCCCTACAATGAGCAGTTCTTC. Protein: CASSPTSGGAPYNEQFF.

The count of this clone is one. The V gene is TRBV5-4, the J gene TRBJ1-2; D is unresolved. Germline assignment: CDR1 SGHNT and CDR2 YYREEE (reference sequence). Trimming took 0 bases from V and 1 from J, leaving 10 bases between them. The CDR3 runs 15 residues. The CDR3 loop reads CASSLVSGNNYGYTF. The DNA of the CDR3 is TGTGCCAGCAGCTTGGTTTCTGGGAATAACTATGGCTACACCTTC.

This rearrangement joins TRBV30 to TRBJ1-6; a weak D match, TRBD1 (5 bases). Trimming cost V 5 bases and J 7 bases, with 15 bases left between them. CDR1 GTSNPN and CDR2 SVGIG come from the germline V gene (reference sequence). The CDR3 sequence is 14 residues long. The CDR3, as DNA: TGTGCCTGGGATGGGGCAGGGTGGAATTCACCCCTCCACTTT. Protein sequence: CAWDGAGWNSPLHF. Supplemented by reference TRBV30 and TRBJ1-6, the full variable domain reads SQTIHQWPATLVQPVGSPLSLECTVEGTSNPNLYWYRQAAGRGLQLLFYSVGIGQISSEVPQNLSASRPQDRQFILSSKKLLLSDSGFYLCAWDGAGWNSPLHFGNGTRLTVT.

The chain has TRBV5-1 and TRBJ2-7, with D perhaps matching TRBD1 (6 bases). From germline, CDR1 is SGHRS and CDR2 YFSETQ. V shed 4 bases and J shed 5 bases, with 16 bases lying between them. This CDR3 has 14 residues. The CDR3 DNA sequence: TGCGCCAGCAGCGAGGACAGACCCCCTAACGAGCAGTACTTC. Protein product: CASSEDRPPNEQYF.

The chain couples TRBV30 to TRBJ2-2; 9 bases are a match to TRBD2. The CDR3 covers 17 residues. With 0 bases clipped from V and 4 bases from J, the junction kept 9 bases outside the gene matches. The V gene's germline CDR1 is GTSNPN and CDR2 SVGIG (reference sequence). This chain's CDR3 is CAWSVRRGGRRTGELFF. In DNA form, the CDR3 reads TGTGCCTGGAGTGTTAGGCGGGGGGGCCGTCGCACCGGGGAGCTGTTTTTT.

The V gene is TRBV19, the J gene TRBJ2-7, with 7 bases matching TRBD1. Germline assignment: CDR1 LNHDA and CDR2 SQIVND (reference sequence). J lost 0 bases, V lost 3 bases, and 5 bases had no gene match. The CDR3 runs to 15 residues. In DNA form, the CDR3 reads TGTGCCAGTAGTATCCTGACAGGGATCTCCTACGAGCAGTACTTC. It is translated as CASSILTGISYEQYF.

The rearrangement joins TRBV5-1 to TRBJ1-4; D gene uncertain. V was shortened by 2 bases and J by 8 bases, with 10 bases between the two germline ends. The length of the CDR3 is 13 residues. Germline V CDR1 and CDR2: SGHRS, YFSETQ. The chain's CDR3 is CASSLRVGEKLFF. For the CDR3, the DNA is TGCGCCAGCAGCTTAAGGGTCGGCGAAAAACTGTTTTTT. Full variable domain (rest looked up from reference TRBV5-1 and TRBJ1-4): KAGVTQTPRYLIKTRGQQVTLSCSPISGHRSVSWYQQTPGQGLQFLFEYFSETQRNKGNFPGRFSGRQFSNSRSEMNVSTLELGDSALYLCASSLRVGEKLFFGSGTQLSVL.

The V call is TRBV9, the J call TRBJ1-1; D not certain. Trimming left V 3 bases short and J 6 bases short, with 15 bases between. CDR1 is SGDLS, CDR2 YYNGEE, per germline. This CDR3 has 14 residues. The CDR3 sequence is CASSAPPGGPEAFF. The CDR3 DNA is TGTGCCAGCAGCGCCCCCCCAGGAGGGCCTGAAGCTTTCTTT.

A single count supports this clone. The rearrangement joins TRBV7-9 to TRBJ2-5, with D uncertain. The CDR3 extends over 14 amino acids. The V and J ends lost 5 bases and 2 bases respectively, with 12 bases between them. CDR1 is SEHNR and CDR2 is FQNEAQ in the germline V gene (reference sequence). Here the CDR3 DNA reads TGTGCCAGCAGCCTTCGACTCGATCAAGAGACCCAGTACTTC. Amino acid sequence: CASSLRLDQETQYF.

V gene TRBV7-8 combines with J gene TRBJ2-7; either TRBD1 or TRBD2 may supply D (5 bases each). Germline V gives CDR1 SGHVS, CDR2 FQNEAQ. CDR3 size: 14 residues. Between the trimmed V and J ends, which lost 5 bases and 2 bases, there was a span of 13 bases. This CDR3 is CASSPWGNAYEQYF. CDR3 DNA sequence: TGTGCCAGCAGCCCATGGGGGAATGCCTACGAGCAGTACTTC.

This clone has only one observation. This chain connects TRBV6-2 or TRBV6-3 to TRBJ1-1; a weak D match, TRBD1 (5 bases). Trimming removed 5 bases at V and 0 bases at J, with 16 bases between. Germline CDR1 and CDR2: MNHEY and SVGEGT. The CDR3 totals 16 residues. This CDR3 reads CASSADTAKLNTEAFF. CDR3 DNA sequence: TGTGCCAGCAGTGCGGACACGGCCAAACTGAACACTGAAGCTTTCTTT.

V gene TRBV30 combines with J gene TRBJ2-3; no reliable D call. The germline V gene has CDR1 GTSNPN and CDR2 SVGIG (reference sequence). V dropped 3 bases and J dropped 1 base, with 11 bases sitting between them. The CDR3 has 14 amino acids. In nucleotides, the CDR3 is TGTGCCTGGAGGGGGTGGTCTGGCACAGATACGCAGTATTTT. It is translated as CAWRGWSGTDTQYF. The full variable domain, completed using reference TRBV30 and TRBJ2-3, is SQTIHQWPATLVQPVGSPLSLECTVEGTSNPNLYWYRQAAGRGLQLLFYSVGIGQISSEVPQNLSASRPQDRQFILSSKKLLLSDSGFYLCAWRGWSGTDTQYFGPGTRLTVL.

This CDR3 is CASSQLTGAGQTYGYTF. In DNA form, the CDR3 reads TGCGCCAGCAGCCAATTAACGGGGGCAGGGCAGACCTATGGCTACACCTTC. The J gene is TRBJ1-2, the V gene TRBV4-3; the D gene is possibly TRBD1 (6 bases). Trimming cost V 2 bases and J 4 bases, with 20 bases left between them. The germline gives CDR1 LGHNA, CDR2 YSLEER. The CDR3 is made up of 17 amino acids.

The rearrangement uses TRBV6-5 and TRBJ2-1; D unclear. Trimming took off 5 bases at V and 0 bases at J, with 11 bases between the two ends. Germline V CDR1 and CDR2: MNHEY, SVGAGI. There are 15 residues in the CDR3. The CDR3: CASSPGLSSYNEQFF. The CDR3 DNA reads as TGTGCCAGCAGTCCCGGGCTGAGCTCCTACAATGAGCAGTTCTTC.

The V call is TRBV7-3, the J call TRBJ1-2; 7 nucleotides line up with TRBD1. With 5 bases clipped from V and 5 bases from J, the junction kept 11 bases outside the gene matches. Germline V gene sequence: CDR1 SGHTA, CDR2 FQGTGA. There are 15 residues in the CDR3. The CDR3 DNA sequence: TGTGCCAGCAGCCCCAGGGGGTCAGGTTATTATGGCTACACCTTC. It translates to CASSPRGSGYYGYTF.

This clone was seen only once. This chain joins TRBV20-1 and TRBJ1-2; D is unresolved. V lost 2 bases and J 12 bases, leaving 13 bases between the germline ends. This CDR3 has 11 amino acids. Per germline, CDR1 DFQATT and CDR2 SNEGSKA (reference sequence). CDR3 DNA sequence: TGCAGTGCTAGATATGGAGCTGGGGACACCTTC. Amino acids: CSARYGAGDTF.

This sequence joins TRBV12-3 or TRBV12-4 and TRBJ1-6; D call uncertain. Trimming removed 3 bases at V and 6 bases at J, with 6 bases between. This CDR3 has 13 amino acids. The CDR3 spells CASSLGLNSPLHF. Written as DNA, the CDR3 is TGTGCCAGCAGTTTGGGCCTTAATTCACCCCTCCACTTT.

The chain has TRBV11-2 and TRBJ2-7; TRBD2 aligns across 9 bases. The V gene end was trimmed by 2 bases and the J gene end by 0 bases; junction bases not matched to a gene: 5. This CDR3 is 16 amino acids long. The germline V gene has CDR1 SGHAT and CDR2 FQNNGV. The CDR3 DNA is TGTGCCAGCAGCTTAAGGCTAGCGGGGCGCTCCTACGAGCAGTACTTC. It is translated as CASSLRLAGRSYEQYF.

The chain joins TRBV4-1 to TRBJ2-7; TRBD1 aligns across 8 bases. V lost 3 bases and J lost 2; bases outside the gene matches: 6. This CDR3 spans 15 amino acids. Germline CDR1 MGHRA, CDR2 YSYEKL. The CDR3 loop is CASSQTDRATYEQYF. Here the CDR3 DNA reads TGCGCCAGCAGCCAGACGGACAGGGCGACCTACGAGCAGTACTTC.

This clone has just one count. CDR3 amino acids: CATHHAGGQGHGYTF. The DNA for the CDR3 is TGCGCCACTCATCATGCCGGGGGACAGGGGCATGGCTACACCTTC. V is TRBV4-1 and J is TRBJ1-2; TRBD1 matches at 10 bases. The V gene end was trimmed by 10 bases and the J gene end by 6 bases; junction bases not matched to a gene: 14. The CDR3 contains 15 residues. Germline CDR1 and CDR2: MGHRA and YSYEKL.

The genes are TRBV4-3 and TRBJ1-4, with D uncertain. The germline V gene has CDR1 LGHNA and CDR2 YSLEER. This CDR3 is built from 16 residues. With 0 bases removed from V and 8 bases from J, the gap between germline ends came to 16 bases. The CDR3 sequence is CASSQDSTRSGEKLFF. CDR3 nucleotides: TGCGCCAGCAGCCAAGATAGCACAAGGTCTGGAGAAAAACTGTTTTTT.

This sequence joins TRBV27 and TRBJ2-7, with D perhaps assigned TRBD1 or TRBD2 (6 bases each). The germline gives CDR1 MNHEY, CDR2 SMNVEV (reference sequence). Trimming removed 6 bases at V and 5 bases at J, with 14 bases between. This CDR3 has 13 residues. The CDR3 DNA is TGTGCCAGCAGAGGAGGGGGGATAAACGAGCAGTACTTC. Protein product: CASRGGGINEQYF.

V gene TRBV6-5 combines with J gene TRBJ1-1, with unresolved D. Trimming pared 6 bases from V and 1 base from J, leaving 9 bases between. This CDR3 region has 13 residues. CDR1 is MNHEY and CDR2 is SVGAGI in the germline V gene. The CDR3 sequence is CASSLDPNTEAFF. The CDR3 DNA follows: TGTGCCAGCAGCTTGGATCCGAACACTGAAGCTTTCTTT.

The chain recombines TRBV20-1 with TRBJ2-1; D is unresolved. With 5 bases removed from V and 0 bases from J, the gap between germline ends came to 2 bases. Germline CDR1 reads DFQATT; CDR2 reads SNEGSKA (reference sequence). The CDR3 is 11 amino acids. CDR3 nucleotides: TGCAGTGCTGACTCCTACAATGAGCAGTTCTTC. As protein: CSADSYNEQFF.

This clone was observed once. This chain connects TRBV5-1 to TRBJ2-3, with D perhaps TRBD2 (6 bases). V was trimmed by 4 bases and J by 2 bases, leaving 14 bases between them. Germline CDR1 is SGHRS and CDR2 is YFSETQ. This CDR3 contains 15 residues. Here the CDR3 DNA reads TGCGCCAGCAGCCCGGACGGACTATACACAGATACGCAGTATTTT. Protein: CASSPDGLYTDTQYF.

V gene TRBV9 combines with J gene TRBJ1-2; the match to TRBD1 covers 8 bases. The CDR3 totals 17 residues. Germline assignment: CDR1 SGDLS and CDR2 YYNGEE. V was clipped by 4 bases and J by 0 bases; unmatched bases: 11. CDR3 loop: CASSPRTGISSNYGYTF. The CDR3 nucleotides read TGTGCCAGCAGCCCGAGGACAGGGATCTCCTCTAACTATGGCTACACCTTC.